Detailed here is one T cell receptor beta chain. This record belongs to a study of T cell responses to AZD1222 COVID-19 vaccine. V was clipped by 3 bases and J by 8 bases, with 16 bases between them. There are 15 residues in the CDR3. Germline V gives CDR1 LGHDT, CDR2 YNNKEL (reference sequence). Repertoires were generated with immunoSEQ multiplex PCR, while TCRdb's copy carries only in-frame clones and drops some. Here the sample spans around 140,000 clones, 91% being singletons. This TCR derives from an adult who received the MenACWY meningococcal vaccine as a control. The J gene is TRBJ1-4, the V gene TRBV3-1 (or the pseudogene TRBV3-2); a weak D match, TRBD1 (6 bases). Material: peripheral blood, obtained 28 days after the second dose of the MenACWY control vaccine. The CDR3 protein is CASSQRRGAGEKLFF. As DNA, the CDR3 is TGTGCCAGCAGCCAGAGGCGGGGGGCAGGGGAAAAACTGTTTTTT.